This T cell receptor beta chain emerged from a study of T cell clonotyping in hematopoietic cell transplantation. Sequenced by immunoSEQ multiplex PCR; TCRdb stores in-frame clones only, minus some. Here the sample spans about 27,000 clones, under 97% being singletons. CDR3 length equals 16 residues. The sample was peripheral blood mononuclear cells. This TCR was recovered from a man aged 50 to 59 in good health. Some clones in this sample may be carry-over from other donors' samples. V gene TRBV1 combines with J gene TRBJ1-3. TRBV1 has pseudogene status. The CDR3 sequence: CTSSQRGRISGNTIYF. CDR3 DNA: TGCACCAGCAGCCAGAGAGGAAGGATCTCTGGAAACACCATATATTTT.